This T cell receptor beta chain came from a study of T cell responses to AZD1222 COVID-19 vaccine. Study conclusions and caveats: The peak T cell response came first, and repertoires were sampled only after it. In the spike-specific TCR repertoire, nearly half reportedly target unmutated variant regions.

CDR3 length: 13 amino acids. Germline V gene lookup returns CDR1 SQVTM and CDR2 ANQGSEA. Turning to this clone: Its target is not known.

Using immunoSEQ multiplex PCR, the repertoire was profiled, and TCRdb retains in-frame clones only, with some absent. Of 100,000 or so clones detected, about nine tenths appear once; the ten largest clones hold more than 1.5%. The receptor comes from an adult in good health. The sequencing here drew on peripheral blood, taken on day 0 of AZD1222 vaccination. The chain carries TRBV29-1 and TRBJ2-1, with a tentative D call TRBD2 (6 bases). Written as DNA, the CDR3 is TGCAGTACCGAGGCGCCCCCGGGGGATGAGCAGTTCTTC. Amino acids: CSTEAPPGDEQFF.